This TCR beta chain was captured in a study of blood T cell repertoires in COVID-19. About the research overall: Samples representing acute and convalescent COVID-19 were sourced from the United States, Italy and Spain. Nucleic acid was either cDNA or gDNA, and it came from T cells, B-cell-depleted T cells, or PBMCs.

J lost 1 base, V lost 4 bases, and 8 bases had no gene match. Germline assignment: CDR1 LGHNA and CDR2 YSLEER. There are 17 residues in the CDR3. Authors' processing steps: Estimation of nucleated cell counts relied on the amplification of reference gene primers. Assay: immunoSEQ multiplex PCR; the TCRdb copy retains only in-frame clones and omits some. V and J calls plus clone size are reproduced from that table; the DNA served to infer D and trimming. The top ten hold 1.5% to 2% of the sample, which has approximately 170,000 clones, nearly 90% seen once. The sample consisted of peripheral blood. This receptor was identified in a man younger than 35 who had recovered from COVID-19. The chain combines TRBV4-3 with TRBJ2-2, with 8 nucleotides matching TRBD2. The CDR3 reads CASSRQVSGMNTGELFF. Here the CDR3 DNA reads TGCGCCAGCAGCCGCCAGGTTAGCGGGATGAACACCGGGGAGCTGTTTTTT.